Following are 10 T cell receptor beta chains from one sample sequenced in a study of blood T cell repertoires in COVID-19. Generated by immunoSEQ multiplex PCR, the TCRdb table keeps only in-frame clones and is missing some. The table includes approximately 300,000 clones, about 84% detected once. Sequenced sample: peripheral blood. The receptors come from a woman aged 50 to 60 with acute or convalescent COVID-19.

This clone was seen a handful of times. For the CDR3, the DNA is TGTGCCAGCAGCGCGGCGGGGACCCAGCATTTT. This gives the protein CASSAAGTQHF. The chain recombines TRBV2 with TRBJ1-5; the D is unclear. This CDR3 has 11 amino acids. Germline V gene sequence: CDR1 SNHLY, CDR2 FYNNEI. Deletions cut 6 bases from V and 11 bases from J, with 11 bases between.

This chain uses TRBV19 with TRBJ1-5, with a tentative D call TRBD1 (5 bases). The ends were cut back, 5 bases at V and 0 bases at J, with 11 bases in the middle. Germline-derived CDR1 and CDR2 are LNHDA and SQIVND (reference sequence). The length of the CDR3 is 15 residues. The CDR3 reads CASSYVGDSNQPQHF. CDR3 DNA sequence: TGTGCCAGTAGTTATGTAGGGGATAGCAATCAGCCCCAGCATTTT. The full variable domain, completed using reference TRBV19 and TRBJ1-5, is DGGITQSPKYLFRKEGQNVTLSCEQNLNHDAMYWYRQDPGQGLRLIYYSQIVNDFQKGDIAEGYSVSREKKESFPLTVTSAQKNPTAFYLCASSYVGDSNQPQHFGDGTRLSIL.

Turning to this clone: The same CDR3 is also encoded by other DNA sequences in this sample. J is TRBJ2-1 and V is TRBV24-1, with 11 nucleotides matching TRBD2. The CDR3 totals 16 residues. Germline V gene data show CDR1 as KGHDR and CDR2 as SFDVKD. Trimming removed 4 bases from V and 1 base from J; junction bases left unmatched: 2. The CDR3 is CATSDPSGRSYNEQFF. For the CDR3, the DNA is TGTGCCACCAGTGACCCTAGCGGGAGGTCCTACAATGAGCAGTTCTTC.

This clone is a singleton in its sample. The rearrangement links TRBV6-6 to TRBJ2-7; 7 bases map to TRBD1. The CDR3 has 14 residues. Germline values: CDR1 MNHNY, CDR2 SVGAGI (reference sequence). Trimming removed 0 bases from V and 7 bases from J; junction bases left unmatched: 6. The CDR3 DNA reads as TGTGCCAGCAGTTACTCAGAGGGGGCATATGAGCAGTACTTC. This sequence encodes CASSYSEGAYEQYF.

This clone was observed once. This CDR3 is CASSAPGDPYGDTQYF. For the CDR3, the DNA is TGTGCCAGCAGCGCTCCAGGGGACCCTTATGGAGATACGCAGTATTTT. The chain carries TRBV9 and TRBJ2-3; a possible D gene is TRBD1 (6 bases). This CDR3 contains 16 residues. V gave up 3 bases and J gave up 5 bases, with 19 bases separating them. Germline lookup yields CDR1 SGDLS and CDR2 YYNGEE.

This chain links TRBV12-2 with TRBJ2-3; TRBD1 is taken as the D call from the table, unchecked against the DNA. TRBV12-2 is a known pseudogene. The CDR3 sequence is 16 residues long. The CDR3 nucleotides are TGTGCAAGTCGCTTCGGGGACAGGGATGGTCCAGATACGCAGTATTTT. Protein sequence: CASRFGDRDGPDTQYF.

The chain combines TRBV9 with TRBJ1-4, with 10 bases lining up with TRBD1. The CDR3 length is 14 residues. The V and J ends lost 0 bases and 7 bases, in that order; junction bases with no gene match: 0. The V gene's germline CDR1 is SGDLS and CDR2 YYNGEE. The CDR3 protein is CASSVGTGGEKLFF. The CDR3 nucleotides read TGTGCCAGCAGCGTAGGGACAGGGGGTGAAAAACTGTTTTTT.

Note on this clone: Relative to the germline gene, one junction end is altered; a read error may explain this. The chain links TRBV2 to TRBJ2-3, with a weak D call TRBD1 (6 bases). Germline lookup yields CDR1 SNHLY and CDR2 FYNNEI. The CDR3 is made up of 12 amino acids. The CDR3 DNA reads as TGTGCCAGCAGCGAGAGGACAGAGACGCAGTATTTT. Protein product: CASSERTETQYF. Looking up the rest from reference TRBV2 and TRBJ2-3 gives the full variable domain: EPEVTQTPSHQVTQMGQEVILRCVPISNHLYFYWYRQILGQKVEFLVSFYNNEISEKSEIFDDQFSVERPDGSNFTLKIRSTKLEDSAMYFCASSERTETQYFGPGTRLTVL.

This clone appeared a single time. The CDR3 protein is CASSLDPYEQYF. The CDR3 DNA follows: TGTGCCAGCAGTTTAGATCCATACGAGCAGTACTTC. The V and J genes are TRBV12-3 or TRBV12-4 and TRBJ2-7; D unresolved. Trimming stripped 1 base from V and 4 bases from J, with 5 bases between. This CDR3 region has 12 residues.

The chain links TRBV5-1 to TRBJ2-1; TRBD2 matches 9 bases. Germline CDR1 is SGHRS and CDR2 is YFSETQ. J lost 5 bases, V lost 4 bases, and 7 bases had no gene match. CDR3 length equals 15 residues. CDR3 sequence reads: CASSGTGTSNNEQFF. CDR3 bases: TGCGCCAGCAGCGGTACCGGGACTAGCAACAATGAGCAGTTCTTC.